This entry lists 20 T cell receptor beta chains sequenced from one sample in a study of response to subunit inactivated influenza vaccine. Via MiXCR, TCRdb re-called the RT-PCR reads, giving one row per CDR3 protein. The sample carries roughly 760,000 distinct CDR3 sequences, about 20% recorded once. Source: PBMCs from blood, taken about 5 days after vaccination. The receptors were sampled from a man aged 45 to 65 who received an inactivated influenza vaccine.

This clonotype was seen a handful of times. This chain connects TRBV5-6 to TRBJ1-2, with TRBD1 as a possible D gene (5 bases). CDR1 and CDR2 from the germline V gene are SGHDT and YYEEEE. The CDR3 loop spans 13 amino acids. Trimming took off 5 bases at V and 0 bases at J, with 8 bases between the two ends. In DNA form, the CDR3 reads TGTGCCAGCAGGCGGGGGGCTAACTATGGCTACACCTTC. Its protein product is CASRRGANYGYTF.

This clonotype was counted a few times. This chain links TRBV27 with TRBJ2-2; no clear D gene. Germline CDR1 reads MNHEY; CDR2 reads SMNVEV (reference sequence). The CDR3 covers 13 residues. V lost 2 bases and J 6 bases, leaving 7 bases between the germline ends. The CDR3 loop reads CASSLANAGELFF. As DNA, the CDR3 is TGTGCCAGCAGTTTAGCGAATGCCGGGGAGCTGTTTTTT.

V usage is TRBV29-1 and J usage is TRBJ1-3; no clear D. The V and J ends lost 4 bases and 0 bases respectively, with 4 bases between them. The CDR3 has 12 residues. The germline CDR1 and CDR2 sequences are SQVTM and ANQGSEA. This CDR3 is CSVGTSGNTIYF. The CDR3 DNA follows: TGCAGCGTTGGAACCTCTGGAAACACCATATATTTT.

This clonotype was detected ten times or more. The gene calls are TRBV6-5 and TRBJ2-7; 7 bases agree with TRBD2. CDR3 size: 14 residues. Germline assignment: CDR1 MNHEY and CDR2 SVGAGI. V trimming: 0 bases; J trimming: 5 bases; junction bases outside the gene matches: 4. The CDR3 bases are TGTGCCAGCAGTTACTCGATCGGGACTAACGAGCAGTACTTC. Translating gives CASSYSIGTNEQYF.

This clonotype was counted between two and nine times. The chain has TRBV24-1 and TRBJ2-5, with no clear D. V lost 4 bases and J 7 bases, leaving 9 bases between the germline ends. This CDR3 is built from 12 residues. Germline V gene data show CDR1 as KGHDR and CDR2 as SFDVKD. The CDR3 here is CATSDSLWTQYF. CDR3 coding DNA: TGTGCCACCAGTGACTCCTTGTGGACCCAGTACTTC.

The chain uses TRBV30 and TRBJ2-7; D might be TRBD2 (5 bases). The CDR3 loop spans 11 amino acids. CDR1 and CDR2 from the germline V gene are GTSNPN and SVGIG (reference sequence). The V gene lost 7 bases and the J gene lost 4 bases, with 11 bases spanning the gap. CDR3 nucleotide sequence: TGTGCCTCGGGGTCATATTACGAGCAGTACTTC. Its translation: CASGSYYEQYF.

The chain combines TRBV20-1 with TRBJ1-5, with 8 bases lining up with TRBD1. This CDR3 has 15 residues. Germline loops: CDR1 DFQATT, CDR2 SNEGSKA (reference sequence). Trimming removed 6 bases from V and 3 bases from J; junction bases left unmatched: 10. The CDR3, as DNA: TGCAGTGCATGGACAGGGAGTCGTATCAATCAGCCCCAGCATTTT. Protein product: CSAWTGSRINQPQHF.

This clonotype was picked up a small number of times. The J gene is TRBJ2-2, the V gene TRBV20-1; the match to TRBD2 covers 7 bases. CDR3 size: 14 residues. CDR1 DFQATT and CDR2 SNEGSKA come from the germline V gene (reference sequence). The trim removed 6 bases at V and 7 bases at J, leaving 11 bases unmatched. CDR3 amino acids: CSALAARGVGELFF. The CDR3 bases are TGCAGTGCCCTCGCGGCTCGGGGGGTCGGGGAGCTGTTTTTT.

The chain combines TRBV7-2 with TRBJ2-3, with 7 bases aligning to TRBD2. Germline V lookup: CDR1 SGHTA, CDR2 FQGNSA. V was pared by 3 bases and J by 5 bases, with 5 bases of the junction left unmatched. The CDR3 covers 14 residues. For the CDR3, the DNA is TGTGCCAGCAGCTTTACCGGGGGGATAGATACGCAGTATTTT. It specifies CASSFTGGIDTQYF.

CDR3: CSARDSAGGLSGYTF. The DNA for the CDR3 is TGCAGTGCTAGAGATTCGGCAGGGGGTTTGAGCGGCTACACCTTC. The chain uses TRBV20-1 and TRBJ1-2; 7 positions match TRBD1. Germline lookup yields CDR1 DFQATT and CDR2 SNEGSKA (reference sequence). The trim removed 0 bases at V and 8 bases at J, leaving 12 bases unmatched. This CDR3 contains 15 residues.

This clonotype came up a few times. The chain combines TRBV4-1 with TRBJ1-4; TRBD1 might be the D (6 bases). V was shortened by 0 bases and J by 11 bases, with 13 bases between the two germline ends. Germline V gene lookup returns CDR1 MGHRA and CDR2 YSYEKL. CDR3 length: 14 amino acids. This chain's CDR3 is CASSQDWGGQKLFF. CDR3 nucleotides: TGCGCCAGCAGCCAAGATTGGGGGGGCCAGAAACTGTTTTTT.

The chain couples TRBV12-3 or TRBV12-4 to TRBJ2-5, with 8 bases fitting TRBD1. Trimming cost V 3 bases and J 2 bases; bases outside gene matches: 5. This CDR3 is built from 15 residues. The DNA of the CDR3 is TGTGCCAGCAGTTTCGGACAGGGATTACAAGAGACCCAGTACTTC. Its translation: CASSFGQGLQETQYF.

The chain carries TRBV18 and TRBJ2-1; no definite D call. CDR3 size: 16 residues. CDR1 and CDR2 from the germline V gene are KGHSH and LQKENI. V lost 3 bases, J lost 2 bases, and 14 bases lay in between. The CDR3 bases are TGTGCCAGCTCACCCTCGGCAGGCGACACCTACAATGAGCAGTTCTTC. Amino acids: CASSPSAGDTYNEQFF.

The CDR3 here is CSAQSGEGGSYEQYF. CDR3 coding DNA: TGCAGTGCTCAATCTGGTGAGGGGGGTTCCTACGAGCAGTACTTC. The chain has TRBV20-1 and TRBJ2-7; D is tentatively TRBD1 or TRBD2 (6 bases each). Trimming pared 5 bases from V and 1 base from J, leaving 18 bases between. Germline V gives CDR1 DFQATT, CDR2 SNEGSKA (reference sequence). The CDR3 is 15 amino acids.

The chain couples TRBV20-1 to TRBJ2-3, with D possibly matching TRBD1 (5 bases). V lost 6 bases, J lost 6 bases, and 22 bases lay in between. The CDR3 runs 15 residues. Germline values: CDR1 DFQATT, CDR2 SNEGSKA (reference sequence). CDR3 nucleotide sequence: TGCAGTGCCAGAAAGGTACAGGCCCAAGGGGATACGCAGTATTTT. Protein product: CSARKVQAQGDTQYF.

This clonotype was seen a few times. The rearrangement links TRBV7-2 to TRBJ1-6; D unclear. The germline CDR1 and CDR2 sequences are SGHTA and FQGNSA. There are 13 residues in the CDR3. V lost 2 bases, J lost 6 bases, and 5 bases lay in between. The CDR3 loop is CASSLKFNSPLHF. The CDR3 DNA follows: TGTGCCAGCAGCTTAAAATTTAATTCACCCCTCCACTTT. The entire variable domain, with the rest obtained from reference TRBV7-2 and TRBJ1-6, is as follows: GAGVSQSPSNKVTEKGKDVELRCDPISGHTALYWYRQSLGQGLEFLIYFQGNSAPDKSGLPSDRFSAERTGGSVSTLTIQRTQQEDSAVYLCASSLKFNSPLHFGNGTRLTVT.

In this sample, this clonotype turned up many times. This chain links TRBV29-1 with TRBJ1-2, with 7 bases that match TRBD1. Looked up from germline, CDR1 is SQVTM and CDR2 is ANQGSEA. The V gene end was trimmed by 2 bases and the J gene end by 4 bases; junction bases not matched to a gene: 1. The CDR3 is 12 amino acids. The CDR3 coding sequence is TGCAGCGTTGAACGACAGGGCTATGGCTACACCTTC. Its translation is CSVERQGYGYTF. Complete variable domain (other parts from reference TRBV29-1 and TRBJ1-2): SAVISQKPSRDICQRGTSLTIQCQVDSQVTMMFWYRQQPGQSLTLIATANQGSEATYESGFVIDKFPISRPNLTFSTLTVSNMSPEDSSIYLCSVERQGYGYTFGSGTRLTVV.

This clonotype was seen a single time. This may arise from a read error, as a much more abundant clone is one base away. The V and J genes are TRBV10-3 and TRBJ1-2; D remains unclear. This CDR3 has 13 amino acids. Germline assignment: CDR1 ENHRY and CDR2 SYGVKD. Here the CDR3 DNA reads TGTGCCATCAGGGTGGGCCAGACCCATGGCTACCCCTTC. It translates to CAIRVGQTHGYPF.

The genes are TRBV6-1 and TRBJ1-2; a weak D match, TRBD1 (6 bases). V was shortened by 6 bases and J by 3 bases, with 20 bases between the two germline ends. The length of the CDR3 is 16 residues. From germline, CDR1 is MNHNS and CDR2 SASEGT. CDR3 coding DNA: TGTGCCAGCAGGATGAGGGAGACAGGTGAACACTATGGCTACACCTTC. Translated: CASRMRETGEHYGYTF.

The table lists this clonotype with many counts. The chain combines TRBV10-3 with TRBJ1-5; 8 nucleotides match TRBD1. The CDR3 is 14 residues long. Germline trimming cut 11 bases from V and 7 bases from J; bases unmatched to any gene: 13. Germline CDR1 is ENHRY and CDR2 is SYGVKD. The CDR3 is CAVQDPGGYQPQHF. For the CDR3, the DNA is TGTGCCGTACAGGATCCAGGGGGCTACCAGCCCCAGCATTTT.